The clone carrying this T cell receptor beta chain was detected only a few times. Sample-barcoded 5' priming and a J-beta primer mix drove a second PCR of about 6 to 12 cycles. TCRdb re-derived calls from the 5' RACE reads in MiXCR, one entry per CDR3 protein. Here the sample spans about 810,000 distinct CDR3 sequences, roughly 35% being singletons. The source of the sample is a study of blood T cells in healthy people across ages. CDR1 and CDR2 (germline): SGHRS, YFSETQ. The CDR3 totals 14 residues. V lost 4 bases and J 2 bases, leaving 11 bases between the germline ends. The TCR was taken from a man aged 18 to 35 in good health. The chain carries TRBV5-1 and TRBJ2-3; TRBD1 is a possible D gene (5 bases). The sample taken for sequencing was blood. CDR3 DNA sequence: TGCGCCAGCAGCCCGGACACCCCCACAGATACGCAGTATTTT. The encoded protein is CASSPDTPTDTQYF.